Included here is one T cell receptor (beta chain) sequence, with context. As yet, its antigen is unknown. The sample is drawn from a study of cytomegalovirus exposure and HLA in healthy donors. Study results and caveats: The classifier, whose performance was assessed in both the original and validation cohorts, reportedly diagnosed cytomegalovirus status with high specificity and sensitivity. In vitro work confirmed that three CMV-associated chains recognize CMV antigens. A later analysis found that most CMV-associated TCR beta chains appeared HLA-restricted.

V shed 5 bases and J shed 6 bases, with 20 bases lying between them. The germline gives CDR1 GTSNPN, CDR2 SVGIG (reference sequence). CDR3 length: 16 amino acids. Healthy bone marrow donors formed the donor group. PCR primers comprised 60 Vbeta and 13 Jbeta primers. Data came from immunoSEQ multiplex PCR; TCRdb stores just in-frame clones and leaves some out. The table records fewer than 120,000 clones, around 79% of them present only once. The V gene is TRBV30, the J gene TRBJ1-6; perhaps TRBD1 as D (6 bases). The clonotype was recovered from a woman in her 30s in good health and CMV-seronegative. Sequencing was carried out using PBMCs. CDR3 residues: CAWAQARGGFNSPLHF. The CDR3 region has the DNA TGTGCCTGGGCACAGGCAAGGGGGGGTTTTAATTCACCCCTCCACTTT. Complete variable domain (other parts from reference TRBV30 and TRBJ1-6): SQTIHQWPATLVQPVGSPLSLECTVEGTSNPNLYWYRQAAGRGLQLLFYSVGIGQISSEVPQNLSASRPQDRQFILSSKKLLLSDSGFYLCAWAQARGGFNSPLHFGNGTRLTVT.